What follows are 24 T cell receptor beta chains derived from one specimen sequenced in a study of cytomegalovirus exposure and HLA in healthy donors. Use of 60 Vbeta and 13 Jbeta primers characterized the PCR. Sequencing was performed with immunoSEQ multiplex PCR; in TCRdb, only in-frame clones are kept and a portion is missing. The sample consists of approximately 95,000 clones, around 75% of them appearing once. Material for sequencing was PBMCs. These receptors all come from a man aged 18 to 30 in good health and CMV-seropositive.

This clone has just a few counts. The chain links TRBV7-9 to TRBJ2-7, with 8 bases that match TRBD2. The CDR3 is made up of 16 amino acids. Losses at the gene ends were 4 bases for V and 5 bases for J; bases not matched to a gene: 13. CDR1 and CDR2 (germline): SEHNR, FQNEAQ (reference sequence). The CDR3 sequence is CASSSRREANWDEQYF. CDR3 in DNA: TGTGCCAGCAGCTCCCGGCGGGAGGCCAACTGGGACGAGCAGTACTTC. Complete variable domain (other parts from reference TRBV7-9 and TRBJ2-7): DTGVSQNPRHKITKRGQNVTFRCDPISEHNRLYWYRQTLGQGPEFLTYFQNEAQLEKSRLLSDRFSAERPKGSFSTLEIQRTEQGDSAMYLCASSSRREANWDEQYFGPGTRLTVT.

J is TRBJ2-2 and V is TRBV7-6; D may be TRBD1 (5 bases). V shed 2 bases and J shed 1 base, with 8 bases lying between them. Germline CDR1 is SGHVS and CDR2 is FNYEAQ. The CDR3 covers 15 residues. The CDR3 nucleotides are TGTGCCAGCAGCTTACTCAGGGAGAACACCGGGGAGCTGTTTTTT. Translation gives CASSLLRENTGELFF.

The chain links TRBV2 to TRBJ1-5, with D possibly matching TRBD1 (5 bases). The length of the CDR3 is 16 residues. Trimming took off 5 bases at V and 2 bases at J, with 16 bases between the two ends. The germline gives CDR1 SNHLY, CDR2 FYNNEI. The CDR3 reads CASSSGQVSGNQPQHF. Written as DNA, the CDR3 is TGTGCCAGCAGTTCAGGGCAAGTTTCGGGCAATCAGCCCCAGCATTTT.

The chain joins TRBV5-1 to TRBJ2-5, with 8 bases fitting TRBD2. This CDR3 region has 14 residues. The V gene's germline CDR1 is SGHRS and CDR2 YFSETQ. The junction had 6 bases not matched to a gene; V was cut back by 5 bases and J by 3 bases. The CDR3 sequence is CASRFPGGEETQYF. CDR3 bases: TGCGCCAGCAGATTTCCGGGGGGGGAAGAGACCCAGTACTTC.

The CDR3 nucleotides read TGTGCCAGCAGCACCCACAAGGGGCCTAAACTGTTTTTT. It specifies CASSTHKGPKLFF. J is TRBJ1-4 and V is TRBV7-2, with D possibly TRBD1 on 5 matching bases. The CDR3 loop spans 13 amino acids. Trimming pared 5 bases from V and 11 bases from J, leaving 15 bases between. CDR1 is SGHTA and CDR2 is FQGNSA in the germline V gene.

The V call is TRBV7-9, the J call TRBJ2-1; 7 bases match TRBD2. J was trimmed by 6 bases and V by 5 bases; bases with no gene match: 4. There are 13 residues in the CDR3. Germline values: CDR1 SEHNR, CDR2 FQNEAQ (reference sequence). CDR3 in DNA: TGTGCCAGCAGCGGCTCTAGCGGCAATGAGCAGTTCTTC. Translating gives CASSGSSGNEQFF.

This clone was seen a few times. V usage is TRBV10-2 and J usage is TRBJ2-7; 11 bases align to TRBD2. With 7 bases clipped from V and 2 bases from J, the junction kept 7 bases outside the gene matches. This CDR3 spans 15 amino acids. Germline values: CDR1 WSHSY, CDR2 SAAADI. CDR3 sequence reads: CASKGGLAVPYEQYF. The CDR3 nucleotides are TGCGCCAGCAAAGGGGGACTAGCGGTACCCTACGAGCAGTACTTC.

This clone has a handful of counts. This rearrangement joins TRBV2 to TRBJ2-7; 7 nucleotides line up with TRBD1. J lost 9 bases, V lost 6 bases, and 2 bases had no gene match. This CDR3 spans 10 amino acids. Germline CDR1 and CDR2: SNHLY and FYNNEI. The CDR3 DNA follows: TGTGCCAGCAGGTGGACAGGGCAGTACTTC. It specifies CASRWTGQYF.

The table lists this clone with a few counts. Other DNA sequences in the sample encode the same CDR3. This CDR3 reads CASSNRAQPQHF. In nucleotides, the CDR3 is TGTGCCAGTAGTAACAGGGCCCAGCCCCAGCATTTT. V usage is TRBV19 and J usage is TRBJ1-5, with TRBD1 as a possible D gene (6 bases). The V end was cut by 4 bases, the J end by 7 bases, with 8 bases between. Germline V gene sequence: CDR1 LNHDA, CDR2 SQIVND (reference sequence). This CDR3 region has 12 residues.

CDR3 protein: CSVWDRWNTGELFF. CDR3 DNA: TGCAGCGTTTGGGACAGGTGGAACACCGGGGAGCTGTTTTTT. The chain links TRBV29-1 to TRBJ2-2, with 8 bases that match TRBD1. In germline, CDR1 is SQVTM, CDR2 ANQGSEA. CDR3 length equals 14 residues. The V gene end was trimmed by 5 bases and the J gene end by 1 base; junction bases not matched to a gene: 3.

The chain couples TRBV2 to TRBJ2-7; 10 bases agree with TRBD1. V was clipped by 6 bases and J by 0 bases; unmatched bases: 5. The CDR3 contains 15 residues. Germline-derived CDR1 and CDR2 are SNHLY and FYNNEI. The CDR3 spells CASRPGQGISYEQYF. As DNA, the CDR3 is TGTGCCAGCAGACCGGGACAGGGGATCTCCTACGAGCAGTACTTC.

As concerns this clone: Other DNA sequences of this sample code for an identical CDR3. The chain employs TRBV5-1 and TRBJ1-2, with 7 bases fitting TRBD1. Germline CDR1 is SGHRS and CDR2 is YFSETQ. J was trimmed by 5 bases and V by 4 bases; bases with no gene match: 5. The CDR3 has 13 residues. DNA for the CDR3: TGCGCCAGCAGCCCGGGACAGTCTTATGGCTACACCTTC. Its protein product is CASSPGQSYGYTF.

The rearrangement joins TRBV5-1 to TRBJ1-1; D is undetermined. The CDR3 consists of 13 residues. The V and J ends lost 1 base and 4 bases respectively, with 8 bases between them. Germline lookup yields CDR1 SGHRS and CDR2 YFSETQ. The CDR3 nucleotides read TGCGCCAGCAGCTTGACCGGTGCCACTGAAGCTTTCTTT. This encodes CASSLTGATEAFF.

The CDR3 coding sequence is TGTGCCAGCAGTCATCAACAGGGGGCGAACACTGAAGCTTTCTTT. Its translation: CASSHQQGANTEAFF. The chain links TRBV27 to TRBJ1-1; 9 bases agree with TRBD1. The germline CDR1 and CDR2 sequences are MNHEY and SMNVEV (reference sequence). V lost 5 bases to trimming and J lost 1 base; unmatched junction nucleotides: 5. This CDR3 contains 15 residues.

V gene TRBV10-3 combines with J gene TRBJ2-1; 10 bases align to TRBD2. Germline values: CDR1 ENHRY, CDR2 SYGVKD. This CDR3 is 14 amino acids long. With V trimmed by 7 bases and J by 6 bases, 6 bases remained unmatched. The CDR3 spells CAIKTSGVSNEQFF. As DNA, the CDR3 is TGTGCCATCAAAACTAGCGGGGTCAGCAATGAGCAGTTCTTC.

The CDR3 loop reads CASSQGRQASSYNSPLHF. For the CDR3, the DNA is TGTGCCAGCAGCCAGGGTCGACAGGCGAGCTCCTATAATTCACCCCTCCACTTT. The gene calls are TRBV14 and TRBJ1-6, with D perhaps TRBD1 (6 bases). The CDR3 is made up of 18 amino acids. Trimming cost V 3 bases and J 0 bases, with 15 bases left between them. Germline-derived CDR1 and CDR2 are SGHDN and FVKESK.

V is TRBV27 and J is TRBJ2-4; TRBD1 matches 10 bases. With V trimmed by 5 bases and J by 2 bases, 15 bases remained unmatched. The germline V gene encodes CDR1 MNHEY and CDR2 SMNVEV (reference sequence). The CDR3 is 19 amino acids. The CDR3 here is CASSPRQGAESISKNIQYF. The CDR3, as DNA: TGTGCCAGCAGTCCGAGACAGGGGGCAGAAAGTATCTCCAAAAACATTCAGTACTTC.

The V call is TRBV21-1, the J call TRBJ2-7; no DNA check was done on the table's D call, TRBD1. TRBV21-1 is an annotated pseudogene. This CDR3 has 15 amino acids. The CDR3 DNA sequence: TGTGCCAGCAGCGACCGGGACAGGGGGAGATACGAGCAGTACTTC. This encodes CASSDRDRGRYEQYF.

V is TRBV18 and J is TRBJ1-1; 8 bases are a match to TRBD1. Germline trimming cut 6 bases from V and 5 bases from J; bases unmatched to any gene: 8. Germline-derived CDR1 and CDR2 are KGHSH and LQKENI. CDR3 size: 14 residues. This CDR3 is CASSSGQGGTEAFF. CDR3 DNA sequence: TGTGCCAGCTCGTCCGGACAGGGAGGAACTGAAGCTTTCTTT. Looking up the rest from reference TRBV18 and TRBJ1-1 gives the full variable domain: NAGVMQNPRHLVRRRGQEARLRCSPMKGHSHVYWYRQLPEEGLKFMVYLQKENIIDESGMPKERFSAEFPKEGPSILRIQQVVRGDSAAYFCASSSGQGGTEAFFGQGTRLTVV.

This chain joins TRBV7-9 and TRBJ2-1, with 8 bases aligning to TRBD2. The germline gives CDR1 SEHNR, CDR2 FQNEAQ (reference sequence). Trimming at V came to 1 base and at J to 2 bases, leaving 7 bases not matched to a gene. This CDR3 contains 17 residues. The DNA of the CDR3 is TGTGCCAGCAGCTTAGTGGGGGCGGGGGGAACCTACAATGAGCAGTTCTTC. Translated, it gives CASSLVGAGGTYNEQFF.

This sequence joins TRBV7-9 and TRBJ2-7; 7 positions match TRBD1. Losses at the gene ends were 2 bases for V and 2 bases for J; bases not matched to a gene: 6. Germline V lookup: CDR1 SEHNR, CDR2 FQNEAQ (reference sequence). The CDR3 totals 15 residues. This CDR3 reads CASSLRGQQPYEQYF. CDR3 sequence (DNA): TGTGCCAGCAGCTTACGGGGACAGCAACCCTACGAGCAGTACTTC.

The CDR3 DNA sequence: TGTGCCAGCAGTTACGCTAGCGGGGGGGCAGGTGAGCAGTACTTC. Amino acids: CASSYASGGAGEQYF. This chain uses TRBV6-6 with TRBJ2-7; 12 nucleotides agree with TRBD2. This CDR3 comprises 15 residues. CDR1 is MNHNY, CDR2 SVGAGI, per germline (reference sequence). Trimming removed 2 bases from V and 7 bases from J; junction bases left unmatched: 6.

The chain joins TRBV9 to TRBJ1-1; 9 bases line up with TRBD1. The J segment lost 8 bases and the V segment lost 0 bases, leaving 2 bases of the junction unmatched. CDR3 length: 13 amino acids. Germline V gives CDR1 SGDLS, CDR2 YYNGEE. CDR3 sequence: CASSVGGTGEAFF. As DNA, the CDR3 is TGTGCCAGCAGCGTAGGGGGGACAGGGGAAGCTTTCTTT.

This clone has more than one count but fewer than ten. The CDR3 nucleotides are TGTGCCAGCAGCGCCCCTTATTTGCGGGGGGTGTACAATGAGCAGTTCTTC. Translated: CASSAPYLRGVYNEQFF. The V call is TRBV9, the J call TRBJ2-1; TRBD2 matches 8 bases. The CDR3 has 17 amino acids. Losses at the gene ends were 3 bases for V and 4 bases for J; bases not matched to a gene: 12. Germline loops: CDR1 SGDLS, CDR2 YYNGEE.